This T cell receptor beta chain is from a study of blood T cell repertoires in COVID-19. The overall study: Italy, Spain and the United States were the sources of the convalescent and acute COVID-19 samples. PBMCs, B-cell-depleted T cells, or T cells provided the cDNA or gDNA that made up the material.

As processed by the authors: Counts of nucleated cells, estimated from reference gene primer amplification, were obtained. Libraries were prepared by immunoSEQ multiplex PCR; TCRdb keeps only in-frame clonotypes and omits some of them. V, J and clone size derive from that table, while D and trimming were established from the DNA sequence. The profile shows about 100,000 clones, under 90% of them singletons. The CDR3 totals 15 residues. Germline loops: CDR1 SGHNT, CDR2 YYREEE (reference sequence). The ends lost 1 base at V and 2 bases at J; junction bases unmatched: 3. V gene TRBV5-4 combines with J gene TRBJ1-1; 9 bases are shared with TRBD1. Sequenced input: peripheral blood. The origin of this receptor is a human donor in a cohort sampled during active COVID-19. The CDR3 sequence: CASSLQQGANTEAFF. CDR3 DNA: TGTGCCAGCAGCTTGCAACAGGGGGCTAACACTGAAGCTTTCTTT.